What follows are 7 T cell receptor beta chains derived from one specimen sequenced in a study of Ad26.COV2.S vaccination and SARS-CoV-2 variants. Treatment indicated: some 20 received Ad26.COV2.S at low or high dose, single or two shots; several received placebo; per-sample allocation not given. Each sample was drawn 63 days after the first injection (of vaccine or placebo). The protocol was immunoSEQ multiplex PCR, while the TCRdb copy is restricted to in-frame clones and leaves out a portion. The table shows 350,000 to 550,000 clones, with 89% occurring only once. This material consisted of peripheral blood, taken in a trial of Ad26.COV2.S vaccine versus placebo. These receptors were taken from a person between 18 and 65 years old who received the Ad26.COV2.S COVID-19 vaccine or a placebo.

This chain connects TRBV7-9 to TRBJ2-2; D is uncertain. CDR3 length: 13 amino acids. V gave up 11 bases and J gave up 1 base, with 11 bases separating them. The germline gives CDR1 SEHNR, CDR2 FQNEAQ (reference sequence). The CDR3 is CAGPLLNTGELFF. CDR3 DNA sequence: TGTGCCGGACCCTTACTGAACACCGGGGAGCTGTTTTTT. Full variable domain (rest looked up from reference TRBV7-9 and TRBJ2-2): DTGVSQNPRHKITKRGQNVTFRCDPISEHNRLYWYRQTLGQGPEFLTYFQNEAQLEKSRLLSDRFSAERPKGSFSTLEIQRTEQGDSAMYLCAGPLLNTGELFFGEGSRLTVL.

The chain couples TRBV7-9 to TRBJ2-5, with D perhaps matching TRBD2 (7 bases). CDR1 SEHNR and CDR2 FQNEAQ come from the germline V gene (reference sequence). The CDR3 contains 15 residues. The V end was cut by 2 bases, the J end by 4 bases, with 14 bases between. CDR3 protein: CASSLTGGGGETQYF. Here the CDR3 DNA reads TGTGCCAGCAGCTTAACGGGGGGCGGTGGAGAGACCCAGTACTTC.

In the case of this clone: The junction and the germline gene differ at one end; a read error may be behind it. The V gene is TRBV11-3, the J gene TRBJ1-1; 7 bases line up with TRBD1. Germline CDR1 SGHNT, CDR2 YENEEA. CDR3 length equals 12 residues. CDR3 in amino acids: CARRGGRAEAFF. The CDR3, as DNA: TGTGCCCGCAGGGGGGGGAGGGCTGAAGCTTTCTTT. Filled out from reference TRBV11-3 and TRBJ1-1, the complete variable domain reads EAGVVQSPRYKIIEKKQPVAFWCNPISGHNTLYWYLQNLGQGPELLIRYENEEAVDDSQLPKDRFSAERLKGVDSTLKIQPAELGDSAVYLCARRGGRAEAFFGQGTRLTVV.

This CDR3 reads CATSERGYGYTF. CDR3 nucleotide sequence: TGTGCCACCAGTGAGAGGGGCTATGGCTACACCTTC. This chain uses TRBV24-1 with TRBJ1-2, with a weak D call TRBD1 (5 bases). Trimming shortened V by 4 bases and J by 4 bases, and 6 bases separated the two germline ends. The CDR3 extends over 12 amino acids. Germline CDR1 is KGHDR and CDR2 is SFDVKD.

The rearrangement joins TRBV2 to TRBJ1-2; D is unresolved. Germline V gene lookup returns CDR1 SNHLY and CDR2 FYNNEI. The CDR3 contains 13 residues. V was clipped by 1 base and J by 8 bases, with 11 bases between them. In DNA, the CDR3 is TGTGCCAGCAGTGAAGGCGCCGGGCTAGGCTACACCTTC. Translation gives CASSEGAGLGYTF.

The chain uses TRBV15 and TRBJ2-7; weak D call: TRBD2 (5 bases). The CDR3 spans 14 residues. Between the trimmed V and J ends, which lost 5 bases and 2 bases, there was a span of 13 bases. CDR1 LNHNV and CDR2 YYDKDF come from the germline V gene (reference sequence). The CDR3 sequence: CATSWTEDPYEQYF. The CDR3 coding sequence is TGTGCCACCAGCTGGACGGAGGACCCCTACGAGCAGTACTTC.

The chain carries TRBV11-2 and TRBJ1-6; D is undetermined. V gave up 2 bases and J gave up 6 bases, with 11 bases separating them. This CDR3 is built from 15 residues. Germline loops: CDR1 SGHAT, CDR2 FQNNGV. The CDR3 DNA is TGTGCCAGCAGCTTAACCCCCACCCTTAATTCACCCCTCCACTTT. This codes for CASSLTPTLNSPLHF.